One sample yielded the 6 T cell receptor beta chains listed below, sequenced in a study of blood T cells in healthy people across ages. Through a sample-barcoded 5' primer and a J-beta primer mix, a second PCR was run for 7 to 11 cycles. Via MiXCR, TCRdb re-called the 5' RACE reads, giving one row per CDR3 protein. The sample holds approximately 1.5 million distinct CDR3 sequences, roughly 43% seen once. Sequencing was carried out using blood. Receptor source: a woman aged 18-29 years in good health.

V is TRBV25-1 and J is TRBJ1-1; the D gene is possibly TRBD1 (5 bases). Germline CDR1 is MGHDK and CDR2 is SYGVNS. V lost 1 base to trimming and J lost 5 bases, with 14 bases between them. The CDR3 consists of 15 residues. DNA for the CDR3: TGTGCCAGCAGTGAATCGCTGGGGCCGGGAACTGAAGCTTTCTTT. Amino acid sequence: CASSESLGPGTEAFF.

The chain employs TRBV28 and TRBJ2-1, with 7 positions matching TRBD2. CDR1 and CDR2 (germline): MDHEN, SYDVKM. Trimming removed 2 bases from V and 3 bases from J; junction bases left unmatched: 10. This CDR3 has 17 amino acids. The CDR3 loop reads CASSLPRATSSYNEQFF. The CDR3 DNA follows: TGTGCCAGCAGTTTACCCCGTGCGACTAGCAGCTACAATGAGCAGTTCTTC.

This clonotype was seen ten or more times. This rearrangement joins TRBV10-3 to TRBJ2-5, with no clear D. The CDR3 length is 13 residues. Germline V gene sequence: CDR1 ENHRY, CDR2 SYGVKD. The V end was cut by 4 bases, the J end by 2 bases, with 8 bases between. The CDR3 DNA is TGTGCCATCAGTGTAGGTTCTCAAGAGACCCAGTACTTC. Residues: CAISVGSQETQYF.

The chain employs TRBV14 and TRBJ2-7, with TRBD2 matching over 13 bases. Per the germline V gene, CDR1 is SGHDN and CDR2 is FVKESK. There are 20 residues in the CDR3. J gave up 0 bases and V 4 bases, and 15 bases lay outside the gene matches. Here the CDR3 reads CASSPSRGRLAGGFSYEQYF. In DNA, the CDR3 is TGTGCCAGCAGCCCCTCCCGCGGGAGACTAGCGGGGGGTTTCTCCTACGAGCAGTACTTC.

The rearrangement uses TRBV13 and TRBJ1-2, with a weak D call TRBD1 (5 bases). The CDR3 contains 14 residues. From germline, CDR1 is PRHDT and CDR2 FYEKMQ (reference sequence). Trimming shortened V by 4 bases and J by 4 bases, and 13 bases separated the two germline ends. The CDR3 sequence: CASSSKDTIYGYTF. As DNA, the CDR3 is TGTGCCAGCAGCTCCAAGGACACAATCTATGGCTACACCTTC.

This chain connects TRBV20-1 to TRBJ1-5; tentatively, D is TRBD1 (6 bases). V lost 6 bases and J lost 3, with 12 bases in between. CDR3 length: 13 residues. Germline V gene lookup returns CDR1 DFQATT and CDR2 SNEGSKA (reference sequence). In DNA, the CDR3 is TGCAGTGCCGAACAGGGTTCCAATCAGCCCCAGCATTTT. This encodes CSAEQGSNQPQHF.